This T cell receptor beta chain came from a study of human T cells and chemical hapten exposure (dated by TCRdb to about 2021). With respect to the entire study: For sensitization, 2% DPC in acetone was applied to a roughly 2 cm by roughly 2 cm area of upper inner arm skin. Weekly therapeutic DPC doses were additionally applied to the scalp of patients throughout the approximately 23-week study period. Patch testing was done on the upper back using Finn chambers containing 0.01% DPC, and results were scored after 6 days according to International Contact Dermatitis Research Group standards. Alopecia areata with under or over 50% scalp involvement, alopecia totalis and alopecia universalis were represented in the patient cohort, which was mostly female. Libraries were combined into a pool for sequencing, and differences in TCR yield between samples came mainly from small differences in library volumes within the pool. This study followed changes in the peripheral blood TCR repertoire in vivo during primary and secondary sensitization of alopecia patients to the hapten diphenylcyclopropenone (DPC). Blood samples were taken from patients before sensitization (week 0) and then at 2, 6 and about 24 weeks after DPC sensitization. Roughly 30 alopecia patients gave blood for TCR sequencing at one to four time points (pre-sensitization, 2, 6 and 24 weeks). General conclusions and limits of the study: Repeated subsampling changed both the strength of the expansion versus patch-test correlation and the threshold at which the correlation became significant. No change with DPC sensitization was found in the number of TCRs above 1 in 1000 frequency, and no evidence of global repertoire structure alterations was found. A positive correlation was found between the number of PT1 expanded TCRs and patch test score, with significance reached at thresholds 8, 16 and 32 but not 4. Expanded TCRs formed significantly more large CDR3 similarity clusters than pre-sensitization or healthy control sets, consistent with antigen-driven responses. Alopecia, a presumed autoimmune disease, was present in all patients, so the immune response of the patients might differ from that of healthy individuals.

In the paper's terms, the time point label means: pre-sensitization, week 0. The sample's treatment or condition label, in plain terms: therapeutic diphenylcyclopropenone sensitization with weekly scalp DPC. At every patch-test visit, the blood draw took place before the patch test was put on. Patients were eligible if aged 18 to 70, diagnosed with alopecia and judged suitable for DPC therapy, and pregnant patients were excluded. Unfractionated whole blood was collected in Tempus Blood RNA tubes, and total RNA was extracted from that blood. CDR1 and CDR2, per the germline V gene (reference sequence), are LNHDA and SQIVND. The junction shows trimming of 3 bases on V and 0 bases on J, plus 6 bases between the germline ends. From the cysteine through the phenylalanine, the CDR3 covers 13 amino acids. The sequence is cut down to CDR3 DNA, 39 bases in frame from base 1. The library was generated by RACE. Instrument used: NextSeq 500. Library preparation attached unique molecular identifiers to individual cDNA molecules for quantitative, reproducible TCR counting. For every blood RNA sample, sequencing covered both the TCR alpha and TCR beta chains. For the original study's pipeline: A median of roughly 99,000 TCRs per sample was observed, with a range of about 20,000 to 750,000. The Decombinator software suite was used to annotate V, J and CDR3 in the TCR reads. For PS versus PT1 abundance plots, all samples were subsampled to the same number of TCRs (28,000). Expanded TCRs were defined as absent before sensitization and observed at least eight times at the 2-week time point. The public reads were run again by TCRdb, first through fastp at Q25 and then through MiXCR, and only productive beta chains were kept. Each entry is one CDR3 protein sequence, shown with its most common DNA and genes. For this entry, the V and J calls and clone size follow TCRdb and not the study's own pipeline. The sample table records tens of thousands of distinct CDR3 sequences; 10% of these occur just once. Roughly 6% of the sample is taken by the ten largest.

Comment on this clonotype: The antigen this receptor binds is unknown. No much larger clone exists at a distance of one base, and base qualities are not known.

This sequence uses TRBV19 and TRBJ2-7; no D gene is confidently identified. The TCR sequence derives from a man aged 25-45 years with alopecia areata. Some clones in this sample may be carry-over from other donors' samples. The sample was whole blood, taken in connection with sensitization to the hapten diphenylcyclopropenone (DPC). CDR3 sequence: CASSIQSSYEQYF. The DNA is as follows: TGTGCCAGTAGTATCCAAAGCTCCTACGAGCAGTACTTC.